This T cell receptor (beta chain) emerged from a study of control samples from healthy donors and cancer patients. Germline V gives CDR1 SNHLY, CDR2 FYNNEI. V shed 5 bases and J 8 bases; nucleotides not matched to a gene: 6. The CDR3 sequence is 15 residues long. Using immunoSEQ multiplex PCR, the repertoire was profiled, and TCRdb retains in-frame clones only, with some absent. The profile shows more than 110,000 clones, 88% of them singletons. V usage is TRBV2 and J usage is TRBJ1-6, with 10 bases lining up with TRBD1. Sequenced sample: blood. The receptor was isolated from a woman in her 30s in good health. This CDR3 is CASSTGQGVDSPLHF. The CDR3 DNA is TGTGCCAGCAGTACTGGACAGGGGGTGGATTCACCCCTCCACTTT.